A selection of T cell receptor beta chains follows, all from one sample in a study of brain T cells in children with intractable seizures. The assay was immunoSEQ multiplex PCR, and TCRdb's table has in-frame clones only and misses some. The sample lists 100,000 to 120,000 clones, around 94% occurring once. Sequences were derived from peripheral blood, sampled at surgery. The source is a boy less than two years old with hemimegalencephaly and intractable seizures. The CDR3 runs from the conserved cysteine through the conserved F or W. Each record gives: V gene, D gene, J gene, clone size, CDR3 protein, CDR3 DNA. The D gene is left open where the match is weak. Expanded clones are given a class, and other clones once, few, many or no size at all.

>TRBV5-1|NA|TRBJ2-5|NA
CASSLEVGVGTQYF
TGCGCCAGCAGCTTGGAAGTCGGGGTTGGGACCCAGTACTTC
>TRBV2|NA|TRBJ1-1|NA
CASSGEVNTEAFF
TGTGCCAGCAGTGGCGAGGTGAACACTGAAGCTTTCTTT
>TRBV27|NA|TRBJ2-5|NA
CASSSSLRVTYQETQYF
TGTGCCAGCAGTTCATCCCTGAGAGTAACGTACCAAGAGACCCAGTACTTC
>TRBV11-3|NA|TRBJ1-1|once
CASSPRGNTEAFF
TGTGCCAGCAGCCCGAGGGGGAACACTGAAGCTTTCTTT
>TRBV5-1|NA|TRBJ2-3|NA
CASSLGASGEVDTQYF
TGCGCCAGCAGCTTGGGGGCGTCGGGGGAGGTAGATACGCAGTATTTT
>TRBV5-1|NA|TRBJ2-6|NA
CASSLVWGSGRISGANVLTF
TGCGCCAGCAGCTTGGTCTGGGGATCTGGACGGATCTCTGGGGCCAACGTCCTGACTTTC
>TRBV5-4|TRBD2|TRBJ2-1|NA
CASSLTSAYNEQFF
TGTGCCAGCAGCTTGACTAGCGCATACAATGAGCAGTTCTTC
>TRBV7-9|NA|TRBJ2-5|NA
CASSLAGVETQYF
TGTGCCAGCAGCTTAGCCGGGGTAGAGACCCAGTACTTC
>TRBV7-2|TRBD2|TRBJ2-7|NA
CASSGLAGVDEQYF
TGTGCCAGCAGCGGTTTAGCGGGAGTCGACGAGCAGTACTTC
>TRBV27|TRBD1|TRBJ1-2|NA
CASSPGQGTNGYTF
TGTGCCAGCAGTCCTGGACAGGGGACGAATGGCTACACCTTC
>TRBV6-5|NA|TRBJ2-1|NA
CASSYALSSYNEQFF
TGTGCCAGCAGTTACGCTCTGAGCTCCTACAATGAGCAGTTCTTC
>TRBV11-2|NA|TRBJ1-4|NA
CASSLSGGNEKLFF
TGTGCCAGCAGCTTAAGTGGAGGGAATGAAAAACTGTTTTTT
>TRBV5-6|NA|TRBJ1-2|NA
CASTPIRDYPYGYTF
TGTGCCAGCACCCCCATCAGGGATTACCCCTATGGCTACACCTTC
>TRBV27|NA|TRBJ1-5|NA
CASSFSGQQPQHF
TGTGCCAGCAGTTTCTCGGGTCAGCAGCCCCAGCATTTT
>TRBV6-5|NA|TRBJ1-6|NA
CASSPLPGMSSPLHF
TGTGCCAGCAGCCCCCTGCCGGGAATGAGTTCACCCCTCCACTTT
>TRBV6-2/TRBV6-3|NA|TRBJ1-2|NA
CASSPGGRPNYGYTF
TGTGCCAGCAGCCCCGGCGGCAGGCCTAACTATGGCTACACCTTC
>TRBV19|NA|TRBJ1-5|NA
CASSPWGFQPQHF
TGTGCCAGTAGTCCCTGGGGGTTTCAGCCCCAGCATTTT
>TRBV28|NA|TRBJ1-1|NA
CASSPPGRLNTEAFF
TGTGCCAGCAGTCCCCCGGGACGGCTGAACACTGAAGCTTTCTTT
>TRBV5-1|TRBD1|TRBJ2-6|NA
CASSLGLTGSGANVLTF
TGCGCCAGCAGCTTGGGACTGACAGGGTCTGGGGCCAACGTCCTGACTTTC
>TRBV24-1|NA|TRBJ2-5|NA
CATSETGTIKETQYF
TGTGCCACCAGTGAGACCGGGACGATAAAAGAGACCCAGTACTTC
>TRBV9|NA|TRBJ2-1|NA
CASSVEALSYNEQFF
TGTGCCAGCAGCGTAGAGGCGCTCTCCTACAATGAGCAGTTCTTC
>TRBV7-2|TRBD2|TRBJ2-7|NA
CASSLSVFPSGRAYEQYF
TGTGCCAGCAGCTTATCAGTTTTCCCTAGCGGGAGGGCCTACGAGCAGTACTTC
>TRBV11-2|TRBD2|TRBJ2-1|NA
CASSSTQRVTSGTGAQFF
TGTGCCAGCAGTTCTACCCAGCGGGTAACTAGCGGGACCGGCGCGCAGTTCTTC
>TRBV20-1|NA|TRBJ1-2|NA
CSTYGYTF
TGCAGCACTTATGGCTACACCTTC
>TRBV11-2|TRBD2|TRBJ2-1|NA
CASSLGSSSGRAWDNEQFF
TGTGCCAGCAGCTTAGGATCGTCTAGCGGGAGGGCCTGGGACAATGAGCAGTTCTTC
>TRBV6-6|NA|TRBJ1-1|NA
CASSPTYTEAFF
TGTGCCAGCAGCCCGACGTACACTGAAGCTTTCTTT
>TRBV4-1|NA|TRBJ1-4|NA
CASSQVRGELFF
TGCGCCAGCAGCCAAGTTAGGGGGGAACTGTTTTTT
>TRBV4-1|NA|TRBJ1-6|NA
CASSQDVAGASPLHF
TGCGCCAGCAGCCAAGATGTGGCAGGGGCTTCACCCCTCCACTTT
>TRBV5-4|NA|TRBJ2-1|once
CASSSGDGRDEQFF
TGTGCCAGCAGCTCCGGCGACGGCAGAGATGAGCAGTTCTTC
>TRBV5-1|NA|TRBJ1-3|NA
CASSLGRTDSGNTIYF
TGCGCCAGCAGCTTAGGCAGGACCGACTCTGGAAACACCATATATTTT
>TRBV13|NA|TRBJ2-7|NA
CASSGSYEQYF
TGTGCCAGCAGCGGCTCCTACGAGCAGTACTTC
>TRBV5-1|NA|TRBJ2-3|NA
CASSLGPAGTDTQYF
TGCGCCAGCAGCTTGGGTCCAGCGGGCACAGATACGCAGTATTTT
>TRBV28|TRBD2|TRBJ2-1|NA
CASSLWGTSGSSYNEQFF
TGTGCCAGCAGTTTATGGGGGACTAGCGGGAGCTCCTACAATGAGCAGTTCTTC
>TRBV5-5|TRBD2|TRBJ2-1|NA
CASSVAGYNEQFF
TGTGCCAGCAGCGTAGCGGGATACAATGAGCAGTTCTTC
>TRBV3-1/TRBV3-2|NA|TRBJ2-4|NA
CASSQLAKNIQYF
TGTGCCAGCAGCCAACTAGCCAAAAACATTCAGTACTTC
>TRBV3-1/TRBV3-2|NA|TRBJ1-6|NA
CASSPRTGFNSPLHF
TGTGCCAGCAGCCCGCGAACAGGATTTAATTCACCCCTCCACTTT
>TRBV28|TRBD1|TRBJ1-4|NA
CASSVLGQGNEKLFF
TGTGCCAGCAGTGTCTTGGGACAGGGGAATGAAAAACTGTTTTTT
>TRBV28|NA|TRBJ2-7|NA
CASSLAGMGPYEQYF
TGTGCCAGCAGTTTAGCGGGGATGGGTCCCTACGAGCAGTACTTC
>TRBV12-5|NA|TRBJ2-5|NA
CASGLANRETQYF
TGTGCTAGTGGTTTGGCAAACAGGGAGACCCAGTACTTC
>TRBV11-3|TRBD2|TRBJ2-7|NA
CASSTPGTSGSYEQYF
TGTGCCAGCAGTACTCCCGGGACTAGCGGGTCCTACGAGCAGTACTTC
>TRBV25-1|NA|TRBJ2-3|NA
CASRLASTDTQYF
TGTGCCAGCAGATTAGCTAGCACAGATACGCAGTATTTT
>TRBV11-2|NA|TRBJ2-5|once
CASSFRAQETQYF
TGTGCCAGCAGCTTTAGGGCTCAGGAGACCCAGTACTTC
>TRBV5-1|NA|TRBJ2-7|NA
CASSLVADYEQYF
TGCGCCAGCAGCCTGGTAGCTGATTACGAGCAGTACTTC